The rows below give T cell receptor beta chains drawn from one sample of a study of blood T cell repertoires in COVID-19. Some clones are missing from TCRdb's copy, which holds only in-frame ones; the method was immunoSEQ multiplex PCR. The sample consists of roughly 200,000 clones, 75% to 85% of them appearing once. Sample: PBMCs or T cells enriched from blood (not recorded which). These receptors were obtained from a middle-aged man who had recovered from COVID-19. Both conserved end residues are part of each CDR3. The D gene is left open where the match is weak. The listing skips clone size in some rows; elsewhere it reads once, few, many or a size class.

TRBJ2-1 | once | TRBV7-3 | TRBD1 | TGTGCCAGCAGCCCCCGGGCCGACAGGGAGCGGTACAATGAGCAGTTCTTC | CASSPRADRERYNEQFF
TRBJ1-1 | few | TRBV6-5 | - | TGTGCCAGCAGCCGAACCCGAGGGGGGGGGACTGAAGCTTTCTTT | CASSRTRGGGTEAFF
TRBJ1-1 | - | TRBV9 | - | TGTGCCAGCAGCCCAAGGGGTGAAGCTTTCTTT | CASSPRGEAFF
TRBJ1-5 | - | TRBV11-1 | TRBD1 | TGTGCCAGCAGTCGGACAGGGGCAGGGCAGCCCCAGCATTTT | CASSRTGAGQPQHF
TRBJ2-1 | once | TRBV7-3 | TRBD2 | TGTGCCAGCAGCTCGGGACTAGCGGGGGCGGATGAGCAGTTCTTC | CASSSGLAGADEQFF
TRBJ2-1 | - | TRBV5-1 | TRBD2 | TGCGCCAGCAGCACCGGGACTAGCGGCAATGAGCAGTTCTTC | CASSTGTSGNEQFF
TRBJ2-7 | - | TRBV21-1 | - | TGTGCCAGCAGACGTAGCGGGAGTAGGCACGAGCAGTACTTC | CASRRSGSRHEQYF
TRBJ2-1 | - | TRBV7-9 | TRBD2 | TGTGCCAGCAATATCTTGCGCGGGAGCTCCTACAATGAGCAGTTCTTC | CASNILRGSSYNEQFF
TRBJ2-1 | - | TRBV4-1 | TRBD1 | TGCGCCAGCAGACCGGGACAGGGAGTGAGGAATGAGCAGTTCTTC | CASRPGQGVRNEQFF
TRBJ1-1 | few | TRBV7-9 | - | TGTGCCAGCAGCTTAGAGAACAGGTTGAACACTGAAGCTTTCTTT | CASSLENRLNTEAFF
TRBJ1-2 | - | TRBV18 | - | TGTGCCAGCTCACCAGTTCCGAATCCTTTAGGGGACTATGGCTACACCTTC | CASSPVPNPLGDYGYTF
TRBJ2-5 | once | TRBV27 | TRBD2 | TGTGCCAGCAGTTTATCCTGGCTAGCGGGAGGAGAGACCCAGTACTTC | CASSLSWLAGGETQYF
TRBJ2-1 | - | TRBV19 | - | TGTGCCAGCCGTGGAGGGTGGGATACTAGGGGTGAGCAGTTCTTC | CASRGGWDTRGEQFF
TRBJ1-1 | once | TRBV7-9 | - | TGTGCCAGCAGCTTAGTGGGGGCCAGGGGCACTGAAGCTTTCTTT | CASSLVGARGTEAFF
TRBJ2-7 | - | TRBV3-1/TRBV3-2 | - | TGTGCCAGCAGCCGGGACTCCTATCCCTCCTACGAGCAGTACTTC | CASSRDSYPSYEQYF
TRBJ1-1 | - | TRBV4-1 | TRBD1 | TGCGCCAGCAGCCCACAGGGGCTCACTGAAGCTTTCTTT | CASSPQGLTEAFF
TRBJ1-1 | - | TRBV30 | - | TGTGCCGTAAGTAGACAGCTTATGAACACTGAAGCTTTCTTT | CAVSRQLMNTEAFF
TRBJ1-5 | - | TRBV9 | TRBD1 | TGTGCCAGCAGCCCTGGCAAGGGGGCTAGGCAGCCCCAGCATTTT | CASSPGKGARQPQHF
TRBJ2-6 | - | TRBV7-6 | - | TGTGCCAGCAGCTTAAGCAACTCTGGGGCCAACGTCCTGACTTTC | CASSLSNSGANVLTF
TRBJ1-1 | - | TRBV3-1/TRBV3-2 | TRBD1 | TGTGCCAGCAGTCCGACAGGGGACACTGAAGCTTTCTTT | CASSPTGDTEAFF
TRBJ2-7 | - | TRBV4-1 | TRBD1 | TGCGCCAGCAGTCTCCAGGGGGCCTACGAGCAGTACTTC | CASSLQGAYEQYF
TRBJ1-2 | - | TRBV7-9 | - | TGTGCCAGCATCTCGGACCCAGGCAGGGTTGGCTACACCTTC | CASISDPGRVGYTF
TRBJ1-2 | - | TRBV27 | TRBD1 | TGTGCCAGCAGTTTATCGGGACAGTTCCTTAGTGGCTACACCTTC | CASSLSGQFLSGYTF
TRBJ2-7 | once | TRBV5-5 | - | TGTGCCAGCAGCTTCGTAAGTTTGAGTGAGCAGTACTTC | CASSFVSLSEQYF
TRBJ2-4 | - | TRBV24-1 | - | TGTGCCACCAGTGATACAGGGGGGGCGGGAAACATTCAGTACTTC | CATSDTGGAGNIQYF
TRBJ2-1 | - | TRBV10-3 | TRBD2 | TGTGCCATCAGTGAGTTTACTAGCGGGACTTACAATGAGCAGTTCTTC | CAISEFTSGTYNEQFF
TRBJ2-1 | once | TRBV25-1 | TRBD2 | TGTGCCAGCAGTACCCCTGGGCGCGGGGGGGCCCTTGAGCAGTTCTTC | CASSTPGRGGALEQFF
TRBJ1-2 | - | TRBV19 | - | TGTGCCAGTAGTATAGATCACAGCAACTATGGCTACACCTTC | CASSIDHSNYGYTF
TRBJ1-6 | - | TRBV3-1/TRBV3-2 | TRBD1 | TGTGCCAGCAGCTACTTACAGGGGAGACATTCACCCCTCCACTTT | CASSYLQGRHSPLHF
TRBJ2-3 | - | TRBV5-1 | - | TGCGCCAGCAGCTTGGTTACCCGGGGTACGCAGTATTTT | CASSLVTRGTQYF
TRBJ2-1 | once | TRBV5-4 | TRBD2 | TGTGCCAGCAGCTTGGCCGGAAGCGGGAGGAGGTGGCAGTTCTTC | CASSLAGSGRRWQFF
TRBJ1-3 | - | TRBV29-1 | - | TGCAGCGTTGAAGAAAGACACGCAGGAAACACCATATATTTT | CSVEERHAGNTIYF
TRBJ1-5 | - | TRBV7-8 | - | TGTGCCAGCAGCCCCTTCGCGAGTCGGACTAATCAGCCCCAGCATTTT | CASSPFASRTNQPQHF
TRBJ2-7 | - | TRBV19 | TRBD1 | TGTGCCAGTAGTATAGGGGACAGGGGGCCGCGCGAGCAGTACTTC | CASSIGDRGPREQYF
TRBJ2-4 | - | TRBV3-1/TRBV3-2 | TRBD1 | TGTGCCAGCAGCCTCGTCCGGGACAGGGGGCACGTTGCCAAAAACATTCAGTACTTC | CASSLVRDRGHVAKNIQYF
TRBJ1-2 | - | TRBV6-1 | TRBD1 | TGTGCCAGCGGGGCAGGGGGGTACTATGGCTACACCTTC | CASGAGGYYGYTF
TRBJ1-2 | - | TRBV6-5 | TRBD1 | TGTGCCAGCAGGATCGGGACAGGGGGTAACTATGGCTACACCTTC | CASRIGTGGNYGYTF
TRBJ2-3 | few | TRBV14 | - | TGTGCCAGCAGCCAAGAGGGCACAGTGGATACGCAGTATTTT | CASSQEGTVDTQYF
TRBJ2-1 | - | TRBV7-9 | TRBD1 | TGTGCCAGCAGCCGGACAGGGCCGAACAATGAGCAGTTCTTC | CASSRTGPNNEQFF
TRBJ2-3 | - | TRBV28 | TRBD2 | TGTGCCAGCAGTCTCAGACTAGCGGGGGGGATTTCTAGCACAGATACGCAGTATTTT | CASSLRLAGGISSTDTQYF
TRBJ1-2 | once | TRBV7-9 | TRBD1 | TGTGCCAGCAGCTCGAGGGTATTGGGGACAGGGATTTCTAACTATGGCTACACCTTC | CASSSRVLGTGISNYGYTF
TRBJ2-2 | - | TRBV7-6 | TRBD2 | TGTGCCAGCAGCCAAGCCCTCAGCGGGATAGGCACCGGGGAGCTGTTTTTT | CASSQALSGIGTGELFF
TRBJ1-1 | once | TRBV5-1 | - | TGCGCCAGCAGCTTGGACACGAACACTGAAGCTTTCTTT | CASSLDTNTEAFF
TRBJ1-5 | - | TRBV5-1 | TRBD1 | TGCGCCAGCAGCTGGACAGGTGATCAGCCCCAGCATTTT | CASSWTGDQPQHF
TRBJ1-4 | - | TRBV19 | TRBD1 | TGTGCCAGTTCGCAGCGGCAGACAGGGGGTAGTGAAAAACTGTTTTTT | CASSQRQTGGSEKLFF
TRBJ1-2 | - | TRBV10-1 | - | TGCGCCAGCAGTTACGCGGCGGGGAAAGGCTACACCTTC | CASSYAAGKGYTF
TRBJ1-6 | - | TRBV13 | - | TGTGCCAGCGTGGGAAGCGGTGGATCACCCCTCCACTTT | CASVGSGGSPLHF
TRBJ2-2 | - | TRBV27 | TRBD1 | TGTGCCAGCAGTTTTGGGACAGGGGGTTATAACGGGGAGCTGTTTTTT | CASSFGTGGYNGELFF
TRBJ1-2 | - | TRBV5-6 | TRBD1 | TGTGCCAGCAGCGACGCCGGGACAGACTATGGCTACACCTTC | CASSDAGTDYGYTF
TRBJ1-6 | - | TRBV3-1/TRBV3-2 | - | TGTGCCAGCACAAGGAGCTCCTATAATTCACCCCTCCACTTT | CASTRSSYNSPLHF
TRBJ2-5 | - | TRBV7-8 | - | TGTGCCAGCAGCGATGGACTAATGAGTTCTATTGAGACCCAGTACTTC | CASSDGLMSSIETQYF
TRBJ2-7 | - | TRBV12-3/TRBV12-4 | - | TGTGCCAGCAAGGACAACACTTACGAGCAGTACTTC | CASKDNTYEQYF
TRBJ1-5 | few | TRBV6-4 | - | TGTGCCAGCAGTGACTCGGGACTTAGCAGACGGATCTATACTAATAGCAATCAGCCCCAGCATTTT | CASSDSGLSRRIYTNSNQPQHF
TRBJ2-7 | - | TRBV18 | TRBD2 | TGTGCCAGCTCACCGCTACTAGCGGGGACGTACGAGCAGTACTTC | CASSPLLAGTYEQYF